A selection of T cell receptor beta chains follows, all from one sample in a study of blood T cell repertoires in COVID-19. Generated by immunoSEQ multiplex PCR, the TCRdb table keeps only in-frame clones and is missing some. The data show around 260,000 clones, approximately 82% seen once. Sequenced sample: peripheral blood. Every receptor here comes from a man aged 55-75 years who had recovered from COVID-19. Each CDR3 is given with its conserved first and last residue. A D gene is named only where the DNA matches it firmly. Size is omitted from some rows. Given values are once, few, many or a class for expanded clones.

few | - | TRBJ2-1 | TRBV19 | TGTGCCAGTAGTATCCTGGGGGGCAATGAGCAGTTCTTC | CASSILGGNEQFF
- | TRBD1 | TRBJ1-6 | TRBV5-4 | TGTGCCAGCAGTTGGACAGGGGGTTCACCCCTCCACTTT | CASSWTGGSPLHF
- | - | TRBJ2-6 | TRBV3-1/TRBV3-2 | TGTGCCAGCTCTTTTAGCGGATCTGGGGCCAACGTCCTGACTTTC | CASSFSGSGANVLTF
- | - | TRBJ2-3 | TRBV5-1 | TGCGCCAGCAGCAGAACAGGGCTCACAGATACGCAGTATTTT | CASSRTGLTDTQYF
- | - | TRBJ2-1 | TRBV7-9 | TGTGCCAGCAGCAACACCGGGGTAAACAATGAGCAGTTCTTC | CASSNTGVNNEQFF
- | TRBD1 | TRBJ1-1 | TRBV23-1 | TGCGCCAGCACACCAGGGGGGAACACTGAAGCTTTCTTT | CASTPGGNTEAFF
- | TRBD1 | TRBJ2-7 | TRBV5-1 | TGCGCCAGCCGACAGGGCGGCGAGCAGTACTTC | CASRQGGEQYF
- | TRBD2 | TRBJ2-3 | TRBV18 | TGTGCCAGCTCACTGGGACTAGCGGGGGCAGATACGCAGTATTTT | CASSLGLAGADTQYF
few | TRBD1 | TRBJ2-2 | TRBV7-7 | TGTGCCAGCAGCGATTACAGGGGGCGAGGCACCGGGGAGCTGTTTTTT | CASSDYRGRGTGELFF
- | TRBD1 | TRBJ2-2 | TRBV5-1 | TGCGCCAGTAAGACAGGGCACTCTTCCACCGGGGAGCTGTTTTTT | CASKTGHSSTGELFF
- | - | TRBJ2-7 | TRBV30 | TGTGCCTGGAGTGTACTCGACGAGCAGTACTTC | CAWSVLDEQYF
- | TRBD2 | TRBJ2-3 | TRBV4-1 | TGCGCCAGCAGCCAAAAGCGGGAGGGCCTACCAGATACGCAGTATTTT | CASSQKREGLPDTQYF
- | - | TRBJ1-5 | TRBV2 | TGTGCCAGCAGTGACGTAGGGGCTCAGCCCCAGCATTTT | CASSDVGAQPQHF
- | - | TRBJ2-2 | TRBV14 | TGTGCCAGCAGCCGGGCCAGGGGCGGGGAGCTGTTTTTT | CASSRARGGELFF